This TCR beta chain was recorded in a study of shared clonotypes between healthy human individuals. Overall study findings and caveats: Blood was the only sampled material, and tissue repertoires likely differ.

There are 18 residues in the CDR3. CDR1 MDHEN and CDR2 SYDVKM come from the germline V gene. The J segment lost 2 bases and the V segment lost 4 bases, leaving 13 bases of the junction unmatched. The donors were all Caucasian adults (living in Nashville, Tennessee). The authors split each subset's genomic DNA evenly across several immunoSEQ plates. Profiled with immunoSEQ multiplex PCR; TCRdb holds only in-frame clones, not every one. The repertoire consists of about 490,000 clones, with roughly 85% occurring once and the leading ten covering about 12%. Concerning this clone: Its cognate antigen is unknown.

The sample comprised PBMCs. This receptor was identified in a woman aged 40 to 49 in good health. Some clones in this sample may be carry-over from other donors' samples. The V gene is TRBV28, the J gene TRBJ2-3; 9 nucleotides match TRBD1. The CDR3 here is CASSSLAPGQGDTDTQYF. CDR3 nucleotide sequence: TGTGCCAGCAGTTCCCTGGCCCCGGGACAGGGAGACACAGATACGCAGTATTTT.